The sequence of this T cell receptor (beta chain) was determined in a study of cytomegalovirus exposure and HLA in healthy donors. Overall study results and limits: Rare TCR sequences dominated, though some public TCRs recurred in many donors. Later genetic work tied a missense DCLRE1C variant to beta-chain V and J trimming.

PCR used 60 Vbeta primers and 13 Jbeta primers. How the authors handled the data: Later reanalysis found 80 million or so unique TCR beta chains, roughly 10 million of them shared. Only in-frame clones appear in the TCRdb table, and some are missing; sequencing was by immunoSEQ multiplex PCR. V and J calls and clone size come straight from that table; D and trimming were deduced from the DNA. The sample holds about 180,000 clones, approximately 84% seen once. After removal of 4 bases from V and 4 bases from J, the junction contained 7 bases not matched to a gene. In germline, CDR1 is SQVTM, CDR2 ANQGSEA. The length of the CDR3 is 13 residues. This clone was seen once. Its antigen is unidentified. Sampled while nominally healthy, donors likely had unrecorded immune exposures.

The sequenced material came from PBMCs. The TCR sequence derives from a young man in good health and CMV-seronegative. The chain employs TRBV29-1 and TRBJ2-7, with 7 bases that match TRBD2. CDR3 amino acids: CSVGTGGFYEQYF. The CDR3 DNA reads TGCAGCGTTGGGACGGGGGGTTTTTACGAGCAGTACTTC.